The text below deals with one T cell receptor beta chain. Its antigen is currently not known. No clone much larger than this one lies a single base away; base qualities are absent. The method behind the library was the immunoSEQ multiplex PCR assay. The immuneACCESS repertoire file appears here via TCRdb, limited to in-frame rearrangements. These files lack a portion of the clones; in checked studies, under half of the deficit traces to unresolved V genes, and the cause of the others is not known. The sample profile shows tens of thousands of clones; 95% of them were found once. Less than 2.5% of the sample rests with the top ten. The CDR3 starts with the cysteine, ends with the phenylalanine, and has 14 residues. The only DNA kept is the CDR3, 42 bases in frame from the first base. V and J lose 3 bases and 2 bases, and a span of 11 bases separates them. CDR1 is given as LNHDA and CDR2 as SQIVND, both from the germline V gene (reference sequence).

The data belong to a study of control samples from healthy donors and cancer patients (dated by TCRdb to about 2020). This receptor was identified in a young man in good health. Sequenced input: blood. The chain is encoded by TRBV19 joined to TRBJ2-7; matching of 5 bases hints at TRBD1 as the D gene. The DNA reads as follows: TGTGCCAGTAGTATCACAGGAAATACCTACGAGCAGTACTTC. It translates as CASSITGNTYEQYF.